This TCR beta chain comes out of a study of radiotherapy plus CTLA-4 blockade in lung cancer. CDR3 length: 16 amino acids. Losses at the gene ends were 2 bases for V and 7 bases for J; bases not matched to a gene: 10. Germline V gene lookup returns CDR1 MDHEN and CDR2 SYDVKM. Measured with immunoSEQ multiplex PCR; TCRdb has only the in-frame clones, and not every one. The sample carries more than 40,000 clones, approximately 91% recorded once. The sample was peripheral blood, taken from a patient treated with radiotherapy plus ipilimumab. This clonotype originated in a human donor with non-small cell lung cancer whose response to radiotherapy plus ipilimumab could not be evaluated. The chain employs TRBV28 and TRBJ2-7; the match to TRBD2 covers 11 bases. CDR3 in DNA: TGTGCCAGCAGTTTAGTCGGTAGCGGGAGGGCCTTGGAGCAGTACTTC. Residues: CASSLVGSGRALEQYF.